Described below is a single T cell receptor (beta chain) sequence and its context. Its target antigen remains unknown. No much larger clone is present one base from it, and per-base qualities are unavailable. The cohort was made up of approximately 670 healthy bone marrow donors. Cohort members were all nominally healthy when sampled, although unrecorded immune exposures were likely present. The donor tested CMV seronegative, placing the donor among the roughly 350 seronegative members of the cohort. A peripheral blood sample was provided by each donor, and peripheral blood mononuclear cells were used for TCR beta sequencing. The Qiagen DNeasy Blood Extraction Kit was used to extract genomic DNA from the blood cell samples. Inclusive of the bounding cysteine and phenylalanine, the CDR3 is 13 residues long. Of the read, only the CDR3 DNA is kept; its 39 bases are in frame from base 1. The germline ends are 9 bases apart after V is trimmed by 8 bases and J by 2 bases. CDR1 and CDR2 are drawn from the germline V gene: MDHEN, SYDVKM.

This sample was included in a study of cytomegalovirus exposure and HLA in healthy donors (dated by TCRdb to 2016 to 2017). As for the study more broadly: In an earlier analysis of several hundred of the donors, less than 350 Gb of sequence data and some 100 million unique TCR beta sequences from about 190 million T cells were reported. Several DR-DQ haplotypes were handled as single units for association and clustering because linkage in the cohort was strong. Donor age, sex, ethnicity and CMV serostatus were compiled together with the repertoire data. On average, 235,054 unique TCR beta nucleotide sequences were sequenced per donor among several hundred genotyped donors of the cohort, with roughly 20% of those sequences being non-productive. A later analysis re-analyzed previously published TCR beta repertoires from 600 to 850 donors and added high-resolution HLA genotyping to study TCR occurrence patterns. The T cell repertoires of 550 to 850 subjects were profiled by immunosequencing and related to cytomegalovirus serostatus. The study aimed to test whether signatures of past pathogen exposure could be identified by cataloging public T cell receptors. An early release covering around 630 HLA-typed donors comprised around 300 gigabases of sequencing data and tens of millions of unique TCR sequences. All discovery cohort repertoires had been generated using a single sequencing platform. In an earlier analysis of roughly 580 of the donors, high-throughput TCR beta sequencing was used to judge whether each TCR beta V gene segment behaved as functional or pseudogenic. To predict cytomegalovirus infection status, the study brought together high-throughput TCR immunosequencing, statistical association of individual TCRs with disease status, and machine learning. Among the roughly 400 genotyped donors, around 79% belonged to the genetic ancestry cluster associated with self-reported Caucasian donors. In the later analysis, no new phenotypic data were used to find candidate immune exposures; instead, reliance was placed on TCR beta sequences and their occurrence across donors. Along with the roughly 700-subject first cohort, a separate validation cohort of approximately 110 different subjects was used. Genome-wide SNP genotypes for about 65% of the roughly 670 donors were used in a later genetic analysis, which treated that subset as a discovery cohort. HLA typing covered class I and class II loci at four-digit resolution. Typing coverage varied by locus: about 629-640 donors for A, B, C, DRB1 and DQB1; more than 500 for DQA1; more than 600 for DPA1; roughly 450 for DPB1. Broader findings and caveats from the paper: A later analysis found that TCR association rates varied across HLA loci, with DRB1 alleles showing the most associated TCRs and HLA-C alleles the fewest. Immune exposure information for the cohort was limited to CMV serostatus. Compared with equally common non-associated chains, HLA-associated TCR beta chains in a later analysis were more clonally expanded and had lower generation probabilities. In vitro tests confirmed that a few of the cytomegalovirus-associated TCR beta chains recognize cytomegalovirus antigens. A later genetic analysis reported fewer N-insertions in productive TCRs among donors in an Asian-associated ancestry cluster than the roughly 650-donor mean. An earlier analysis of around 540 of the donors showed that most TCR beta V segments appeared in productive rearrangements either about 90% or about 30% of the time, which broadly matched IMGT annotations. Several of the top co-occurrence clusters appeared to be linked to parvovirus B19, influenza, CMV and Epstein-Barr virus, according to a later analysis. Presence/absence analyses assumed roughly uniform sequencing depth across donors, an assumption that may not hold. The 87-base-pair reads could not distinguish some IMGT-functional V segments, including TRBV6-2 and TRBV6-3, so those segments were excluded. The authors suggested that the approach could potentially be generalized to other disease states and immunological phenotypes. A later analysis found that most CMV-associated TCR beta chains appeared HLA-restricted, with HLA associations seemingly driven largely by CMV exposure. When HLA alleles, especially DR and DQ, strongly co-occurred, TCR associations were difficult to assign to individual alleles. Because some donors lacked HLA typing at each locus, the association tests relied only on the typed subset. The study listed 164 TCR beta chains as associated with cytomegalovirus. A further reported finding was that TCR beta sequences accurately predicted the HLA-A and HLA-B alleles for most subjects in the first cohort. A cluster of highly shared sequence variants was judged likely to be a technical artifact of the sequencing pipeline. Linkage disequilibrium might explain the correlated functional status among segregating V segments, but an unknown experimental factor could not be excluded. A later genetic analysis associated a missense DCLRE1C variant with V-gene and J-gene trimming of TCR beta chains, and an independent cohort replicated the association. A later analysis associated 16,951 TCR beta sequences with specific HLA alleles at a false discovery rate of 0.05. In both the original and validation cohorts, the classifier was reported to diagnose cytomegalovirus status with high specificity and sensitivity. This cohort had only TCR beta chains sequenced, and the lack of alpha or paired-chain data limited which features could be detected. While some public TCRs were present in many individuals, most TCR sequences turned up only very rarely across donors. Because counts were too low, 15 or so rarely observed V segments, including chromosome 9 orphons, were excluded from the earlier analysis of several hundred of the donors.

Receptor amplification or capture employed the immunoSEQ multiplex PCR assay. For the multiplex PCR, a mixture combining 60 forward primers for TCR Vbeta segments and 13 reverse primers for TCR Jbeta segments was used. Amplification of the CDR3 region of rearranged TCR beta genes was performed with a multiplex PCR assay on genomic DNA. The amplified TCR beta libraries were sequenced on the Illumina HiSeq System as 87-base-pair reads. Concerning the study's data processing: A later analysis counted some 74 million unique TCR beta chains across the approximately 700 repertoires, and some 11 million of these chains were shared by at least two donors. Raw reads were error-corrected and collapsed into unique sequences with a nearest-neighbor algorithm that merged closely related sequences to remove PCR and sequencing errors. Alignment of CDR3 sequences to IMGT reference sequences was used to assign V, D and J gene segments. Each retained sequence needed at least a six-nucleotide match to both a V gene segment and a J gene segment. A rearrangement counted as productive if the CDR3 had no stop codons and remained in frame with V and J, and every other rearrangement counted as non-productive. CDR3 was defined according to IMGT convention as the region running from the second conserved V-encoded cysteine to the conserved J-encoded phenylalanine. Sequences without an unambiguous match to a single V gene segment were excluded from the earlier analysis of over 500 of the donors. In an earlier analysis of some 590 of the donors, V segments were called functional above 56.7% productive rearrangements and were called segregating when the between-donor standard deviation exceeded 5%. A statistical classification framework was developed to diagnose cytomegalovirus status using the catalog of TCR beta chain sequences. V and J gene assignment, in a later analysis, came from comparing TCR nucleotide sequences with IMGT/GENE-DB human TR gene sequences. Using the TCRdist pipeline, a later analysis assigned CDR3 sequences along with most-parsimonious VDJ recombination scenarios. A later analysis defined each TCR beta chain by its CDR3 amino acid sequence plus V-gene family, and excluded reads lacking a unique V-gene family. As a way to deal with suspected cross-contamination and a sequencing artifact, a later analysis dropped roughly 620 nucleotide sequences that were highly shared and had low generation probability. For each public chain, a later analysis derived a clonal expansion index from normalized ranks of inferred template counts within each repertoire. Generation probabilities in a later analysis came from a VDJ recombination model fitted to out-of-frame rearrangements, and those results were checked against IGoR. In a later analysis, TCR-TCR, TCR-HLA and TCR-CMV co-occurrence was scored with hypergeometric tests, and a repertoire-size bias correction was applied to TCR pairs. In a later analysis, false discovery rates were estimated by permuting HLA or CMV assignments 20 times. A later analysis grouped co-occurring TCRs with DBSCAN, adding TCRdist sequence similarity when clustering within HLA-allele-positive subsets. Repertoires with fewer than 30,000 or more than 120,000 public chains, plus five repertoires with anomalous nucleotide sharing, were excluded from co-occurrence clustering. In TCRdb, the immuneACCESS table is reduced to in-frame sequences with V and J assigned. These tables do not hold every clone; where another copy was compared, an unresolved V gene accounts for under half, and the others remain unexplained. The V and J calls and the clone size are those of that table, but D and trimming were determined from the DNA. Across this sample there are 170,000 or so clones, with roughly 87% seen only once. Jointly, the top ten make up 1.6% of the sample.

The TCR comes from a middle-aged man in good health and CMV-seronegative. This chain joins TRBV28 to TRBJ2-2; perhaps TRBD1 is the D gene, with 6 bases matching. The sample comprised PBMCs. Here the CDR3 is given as CASEQGNTGELFF. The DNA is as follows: TGTGCCAGCGAACAGGGAAACACCGGGGAGCTGTTTTTT.